The rows below give T cell receptor beta chains drawn from one sample of a study of T cells in Graves' hyperthyroidism and ophthalmopathy. TCRdb passed the multiplex PCR reads through MiXCR, listing each CDR3 protein once. Among roughly 740,000 distinct CDR3 sequences listed, 16% were seen once. Sequences were obtained from blood. The receptor source for this set is a man aged 18 to 30 with Graves' hyperthyroidism. Both conserved end residues are part of each CDR3. The order of the fields is J gene, clone size, CDR3 length, V gene, D gene, CDR3 protein, CDR3 DNA. D genes are given only for firm matches. Clone size is stated in some rows and not others, as once, few, many or a class when expanded.

>TRBJ2-2|few|17|TRBV27|TRBD2
CASSLLALGRDTGELFF
TGTGCCAGCAGTTTACTAGCTCTGGGGAGGGACACCGGGGAGCTGTTTTTT
>TRBJ2-5|few|13|TRBV11-3|.
CASSFFYQETQYF
TGTGCCAGCAGCTTTTTTTACCAAGAGACCCAGTACTTC
>TRBJ2-2|.|16|TRBV19|.
CASSYGGGRGAGELFF
TGTGCCAGTAGCTATGGTGGAGGTCGAGGGGCCGGGGAGCTGTTTTTT
>TRBJ1-1|few|13|TRBV28|TRBD1
CASRVTGRTEAFF
TGTGCCAGCAGGGTGACAGGGCGTACTGAAGCTTTCTTT
>TRBJ2-1|many|12|TRBV20-1|.
CSAPLRANEQFF
TGCAGTGCCCCCCTCCGCGCGAATGAGCAGTTCTTC
>TRBJ1-5|few|14|TRBV12-3/TRBV12-4|TRBD1
CASTSTGVSQPQHF
TGTGCCAGCACCTCGACAGGGGTAAGCCAGCCCCAGCATTTT
>TRBJ2-1|many|16|TRBV18|.
CASSPQGDYSYNEQFF
TGTGCCAGCTCACCCCAGGGAGATTACTCCTACAATGAGCAGTTCTTC
>TRBJ2-3|few|16|TRBV20-1|.
CSARAHGITGTTIQYF
TGCAGTGCTAGAGCGCACGGTATTACGGGGACGACTATACAGTATTTT
>TRBJ2-1|many|15|TRBV6-1|TRBD2
CASRQSGAGSNEQFF
TGTGCCAGCAGACAAAGCGGGGCCGGGAGCAATGAGCAGTTCTTC
>TRBJ1-5|many|15|TRBV28|.
CASSHPDPGNQPQHF
TGTGCCAGCAGTCATCCTGACCCGGGCAATCAGCCCCAGCATTTT
>TRBJ2-7|few|15|TRBV10-3|TRBD2
CAISGGGVDSYEQYF
TGTGCCATCAGTGGGGGGGGGGTCGACTCCTACGAGCAGTACTTC
>TRBJ2-7|few|16|TRBV6-1|TRBD2
CASSELMERDLYEQYF
TGTGCCAGCAGTGAATTGATGGAGCGGGATCTCTACGAGCAGTACTTC
>TRBJ1-2|many|14|TRBV28|.
CASSPPGGDYGYTF
TGTGCCAGCAGCCCCCCCGGGGGGGACTATGGCTACACCTTC
>TRBJ2-1|many|16|TRBV28|TRBD2
CASSFPGGGGGNEQFF
TGTGCCAGCAGTTTTCCCGGAGGCGGGGGTGGCAATGAGCAGTTCTTC
>TRBJ1-1|many|12|TRBV7-9|.
CASNRANTEAFF
TGTGCCAGCAACCGGGCGAACACTGAAGCTTTCTTT
>TRBJ2-7|few|14|TRBV28|.
CASSLIGQRYEQYF
TGTGCCAGCAGTCTCATTGGACAGCGCTACGAGCAGTACTTC
>TRBJ1-2|few|14|TRBV28|.
CASSLGPTLRGYTF
TGTGCCAGCAGTCTCGGACCCACCCTCCGGGGCTACACCTTC
>TRBJ2-6|many|14|TRBV28|.
CASSWRSGANVLTF
TGTGCCAGCAGTTGGCGCTCTGGGGCCAACGTCCTGACTTTC
>TRBJ2-3|.|13|TRBV19|.
CASKRESTDTQYF
TGTGCCAGTAAGAGGGAGAGCACAGATACGCAGTATTTT
>TRBJ1-4|many|13|TRBV12-3/TRBV12-4|.
CASSLTLNEKLFF
TGTGCCAGCAGTTTGACTCTTAATGAAAAACTGTTTTTT
>TRBJ2-3|many|16|TRBV6-2/TRBV6-3|TRBD2
CASSYGSGSGTDTQYF
TGTGCCAGCAGTTACGGTAGCGGGAGTGGAACAGATACGCAGTATTTT
>TRBJ1-4|few|15|TRBV6-5|.
CASSYRVGGYEKLFF
TGTGCCAGCAGTTACAGGGTGGGCGGGTATGAAAAACTGTTTTTT
>TRBJ2-7|many|13|TRBV7-2|.
CASSYMFLGEQYF
TGTGCCAGCAGCTATATGTTCCTGGGGGAGCAGTACTTC
>TRBJ2-1|.|13|TRBV4-3|TRBD1
CASSQTGFHEQFF
TGCGCCAGCAGCCAGACAGGGTTCCATGAGCAGTTCTTC
>TRBJ1-1|many|22|TRBV6-5|TRBD1
CASSYSTRGYTPGQKVNTEAFF
TGTGCCAGCAGTTACTCGACCCGCGGTTACACCCCGGGACAGAAAGTGAACACTGAAGCTTTCTTT
>TRBJ1-1|.|10|TRBV20-1|.
CSARGAEAFF
TGCAGTGCTAGAGGGGCTGAAGCTTTCTTT
>TRBJ2-5|.|15|TRBV24-1|TRBD1
CATSDPNEGAETQYF
TGTGCCACCAGTGATCCCAATGAGGGGGCTGAGACCCAGTACTTC
>TRBJ2-1|many|17|TRBV3-1|TRBD2
CASSQDLSGRYNNEQFF
TGTGCCAGCAGCCAAGATCTTAGCGGGAGGTATAACAATGAGCAGTTCTTC
>TRBJ2-4|few|14|TRBV6-1|.
CASRAQGTKNIQYF
TGTGCCAGCAGGGCACAGGGTACCAAAAACATTCAGTACTTC
>TRBJ2-7|.|13|TRBV10-3|TRBD1
CAISSTGVREQYF
TGTGCCATCAGTTCGACAGGGGTGAGGGAGCAGTACTTC
>TRBJ2-3|.|15|TRBV28|.
CATTPLGSGTDTQYF
TGTGCCACAACCCCCCTCGGGAGTGGGACAGATACGCAGTATTTT
>TRBJ2-5|.|15|TRBV6-1|TRBD2
CASYSGVHYQETQYF
TGTGCCAGTTACAGCGGGGTTCACTATCAAGAGACCCAGTACTTC
>TRBJ2-2|many|18|TRBV12-3/TRBV12-4|TRBD2
CASSFQVLAGVNTGELFF
TGTGCCAGCAGTTTTCAGGTGCTAGCGGGAGTGAACACCGGGGAGCTGTTTTTT
>TRBJ1-5|few|15|TRBV19|TRBD1
CASRPRDRGPQPQHF
TGTGCCAGTAGGCCCCGGGACAGGGGACCTCAGCCCCAGCATTTT
>TRBJ2-1|many|20|TRBV3-1|.
CASSQDVIGSDQPTYNEQFF
TGTGCCAGCAGCCAAGATGTTATTGGCTCGGACCAACCGACCTACAATGAGCAGTTCTTC
>TRBJ2-7|few|13|TRBV28|TRBD1
CASGDRGPYEQYF
TGTGCCAGTGGGGACAGGGGGCCCTACGAGCAGTACTTC